The clone carrying this TCR beta chain turned up a few times. As yet, its antigen is unknown. HTBI primers from iRepertoire and Arm-PCR of CDR3 regions yielded the TCR beta libraries. Each CDR3 protein is one row after TCRdb ran MiXCR on the multiplex PCR reads. The table lists roughly 500,000 distinct CDR3 sequences, roughly 21% of them singletons. The data originate from a study of regulatory T cells in long-lasting Graves disease. Findings and limits, study-wide: Owing to a sample size that was small, accuracy may have been reduced.

Time point described: persistent/refractory GD, antithyroid drugs over 5 years with positive TRAb. PBMC-extracted RNA yielded the TCR library. The EDTA tubes were filled with roughly 10 milliliters of drawn peripheral blood. The germline gives CDR1 MNHEY, CDR2 SMNVEV (reference sequence). The CDR3 spans 13 residues. The V end lost 2 bases, the J end lost 5 bases, and 10 bases lay between the germline ends. Specimen: peripheral blood mononuclear cells (PBMCs), collected when the disease was refractory, from a patient treated with antithyroid drugs. The chain uses TRBV27 and TRBJ2-7; D unresolved. The receptor comes from a female donor with Graves disease. The CDR3 DNA sequence: TGTGCCAGCAGTTTAAAGTTCTGGGACGAGCAGTACTTC. Translated, it gives CASSLKFWDEQYF.